This T cell receptor beta chain was recovered during a study of blood T cell repertoires in COVID-19. In the study overall: Acute-phase and convalescent COVID-19 samples originated in the United States, Italy and Spain. PBMCs, B-cell-depleted T cells, or T cells provided the cDNA or gDNA that made up the material.

In the original analysis: Reference gene primer amplification gave nucleated cell count estimates. Measured with immunoSEQ multiplex PCR; TCRdb has only the in-frame clones, and not every one. The V and J calls and clone size come from that table; D and trimming were worked out from the DNA. Seen here are roughly 49,000 clones, roughly 87% observed once, and the top ten hold 4.5% to 6%. The TCR originated in a man aged 55 to 70 with active COVID-19. Sequenced: peripheral blood.

The CDR3 bases are TGTGCCAGCAGCCGACAGATAAGCTCCTACAATGAGCAGTTCTTC. As protein: CASSRQISSYNEQFF. The rearrangement uses TRBV7-8 and TRBJ2-1; D might be TRBD1 (5 bases). The CDR3 sequence is 15 residues long. Trimming removed 5 bases at V and 0 bases at J, with 11 bases between. Germline V lookup: CDR1 SGHVS, CDR2 FQNEAQ.